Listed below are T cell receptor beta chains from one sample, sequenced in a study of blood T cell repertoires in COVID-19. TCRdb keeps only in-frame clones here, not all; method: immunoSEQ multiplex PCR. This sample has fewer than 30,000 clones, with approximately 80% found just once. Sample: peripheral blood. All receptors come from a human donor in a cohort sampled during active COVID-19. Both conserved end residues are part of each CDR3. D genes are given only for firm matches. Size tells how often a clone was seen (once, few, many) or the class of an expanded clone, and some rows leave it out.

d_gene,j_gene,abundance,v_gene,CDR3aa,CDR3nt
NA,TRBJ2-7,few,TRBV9,CASSPRVGAGDEQYF,TGTGCCAGCAGCCCCAGGGTAGGGGCTGGGGACGAGCAGTACTTC
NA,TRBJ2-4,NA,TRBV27,CASSPSTQGNIQYF,TGTGCCAGCAGCCCTTCGACTCAGGGAAACATTCAGTACTTC
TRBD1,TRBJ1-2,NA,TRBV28,CASSPRDRFYGYTF,TGTGCCAGCAGCCCCCGGGACAGGTTCTATGGCTACACCTTC
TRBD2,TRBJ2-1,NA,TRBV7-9,CASSLARLAGVILDNEQFF,TGTGCCAGCAGCTTAGCCAGACTAGCGGGAGTTATATTAGACAATGAGCAGTTCTTC
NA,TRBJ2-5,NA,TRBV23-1,CASSQSTRQALFQETQYF,TGCGCCAGCAGTCAATCGACCCGACAGGCCTTATTCCAAGAGACCCAGTACTTC
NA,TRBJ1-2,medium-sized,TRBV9,CASSVDSSYGYTF,TGTGCCAGCAGCGTGGACAGCAGCTATGGCTACACCTTC
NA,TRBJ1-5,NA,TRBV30,CAWQGNQPQHF,TGTGCCTGGCAGGGCAATCAGCCCCAGCATTTT
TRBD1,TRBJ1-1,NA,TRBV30,CAWSVGTGGLGAFF,TGTGCCTGGAGTGTCGGGACAGGGGGCTTGGGAGCTTTCTTT
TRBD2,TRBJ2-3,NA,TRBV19,CASSTRQTIAGFTDTQYF,TGTGCCAGTAGTACTAGACAGACTATAGCGGGATTCACAGATACGCAGTATTTT
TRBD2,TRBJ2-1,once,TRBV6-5,CASRRGLAGYNEQFF,TGTGCCAGCCGCCGGGGACTAGCGGGATACAATGAGCAGTTCTTC
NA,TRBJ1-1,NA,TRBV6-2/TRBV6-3,CASSFTNPTQNTEAFF,TGTGCCAGCAGTTTCACCAATCCTACTCAGAACACTGAAGCTTTCTTT
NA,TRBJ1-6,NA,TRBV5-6,CASSLGGSLSPLHF,TGTGCCAGCAGCTTGGGAGGTAGCCTCTCACCCCTCCACTTT
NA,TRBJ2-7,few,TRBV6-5,CASSLLSTAGEQYF,TGTGCCAGCAGTCTCCTCTCGACAGCGGGCGAGCAGTACTTC
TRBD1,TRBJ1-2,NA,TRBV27,CASSYLTGETGYTF,TGTGCCAGCAGCTACTTGACAGGGGAAACTGGCTACACCTTC
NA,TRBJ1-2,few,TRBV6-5,CASSYEGSYGYTF,TGTGCCAGCAGTTACGAGGGATCCTATGGCTACACCTTC
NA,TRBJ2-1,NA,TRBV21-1,CASSTLGPGQGANEQFF,TGTGCCAGCAGCACGCTGGGGCCGGGACAGGGGGCCAATGAGCAGTTCTTC
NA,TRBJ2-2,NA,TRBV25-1,CASIEGGRNGELFF,TGTGCCAGCATTGAGGGGGGGCGAAACGGGGAGCTGTTTTTT
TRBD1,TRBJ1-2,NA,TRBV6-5,CASSYPDRGHYGYTF,TGTGCCAGCAGTTACCCGGACAGGGGGCATTATGGCTACACCTTC
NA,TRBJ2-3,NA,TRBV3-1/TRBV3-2,CASSPTGGRSTDTQYF,TGTGCCAGCAGCCCGACCGGGGGAAGGAGCACAGATACGCAGTATTTT
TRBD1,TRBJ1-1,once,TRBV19,CAVTGGWTEAFF,TGTGCCGTGACAGGGGGGTGGACTGAAGCTTTCTTT
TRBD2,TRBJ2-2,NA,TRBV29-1,CRAWAGASANTGELFF,TGCAGGGCATGGGCGGGAGCTTCCGCGAACACCGGGGAGCTGTTTTTT
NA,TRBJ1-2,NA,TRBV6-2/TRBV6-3,CASSPLSAGRGDGYTF,TGTGCCAGCAGCCCTCTTTCAGCCGGGAGAGGGGATGGCTACACCTTC
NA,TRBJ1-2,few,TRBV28,CASSTGGHYGYTF,TGTGCCAGCAGTACAGGTGGACACTATGGCTACACCTTC
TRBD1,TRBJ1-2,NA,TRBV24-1,CATSDRTGLDIDYGYTF,TGTGCCACCAGTGATCGGACAGGCCTGGATATCGACTATGGCTACACCTTC
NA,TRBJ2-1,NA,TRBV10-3,CAISLTAVQGNEQFF,TGTGCCATCAGTCTAACAGCCGTACAGGGCAATGAGCAGTTCTTC
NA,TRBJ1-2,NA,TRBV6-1,CASSESRQAGLDGYTF,TGTGCCAGCAGTGAATCCCGACAGGCTGGTTTGGATGGCTACACCTTC
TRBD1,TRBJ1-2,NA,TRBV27,CASSPRQGSGGYTF,TGTGCCAGCAGTCCAAGACAGGGAAGTGGCGGCTACACCTTC
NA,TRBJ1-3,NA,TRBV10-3,CAISESPGQSLSSGNTIYF,TGTGCCATCAGTGAGTCTCCCGGACAGTCACTGAGCTCTGGAAACACCATATATTTT
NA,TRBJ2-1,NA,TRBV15,CATSRNRASSYNEQFF,TGTGCCACCAGCAGGAACAGGGCGAGCTCCTACAATGAGCAGTTCTTC
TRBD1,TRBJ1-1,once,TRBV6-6,CASIGRWTGVNTEAFF,TGTGCCAGCATCGGAAGATGGACAGGGGTGAACACTGAAGCTTTCTTT
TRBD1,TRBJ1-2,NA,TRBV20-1,CSARDRGGYTF,TGCAGTGCCAGGGACAGGGGGGGCTACACCTTC
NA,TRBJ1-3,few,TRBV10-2,CASSESTGSGNTIYF,TGCGCCAGCAGTGAGTCGACAGGTTCTGGAAACACCATATATTTT
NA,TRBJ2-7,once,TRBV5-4,CASSLKSRSPYEQYF,TGTGCCAGCAGCCTCAAGTCTAGATCACCCTACGAGCAGTACTTC
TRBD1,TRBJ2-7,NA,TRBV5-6,CASSSDRSVVYEQYF,TGTGCCAGCAGCTCGGACAGGTCTGTTGTTTACGAGCAGTACTTC
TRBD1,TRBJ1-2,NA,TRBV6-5,CASSQGGHGYTF,TGTGCCAGCTCACAGGGGGGGCATGGCTACACCTTC
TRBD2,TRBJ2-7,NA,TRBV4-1,CASSPGLAENGPWNEQYF,TGCGCCAGCAGCCCCGGACTAGCGGAAAACGGCCCCTGGAACGAGCAGTACTTC
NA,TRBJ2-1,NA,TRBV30,CAWSGISSEQFF,TGTGCCTGGAGTGGAATCTCGAGTGAGCAGTTCTTC
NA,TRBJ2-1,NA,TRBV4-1,CASSHVSPNEQFF,TGCGCCAGCAGCCACGTTTCTCCGAATGAGCAGTTCTTC
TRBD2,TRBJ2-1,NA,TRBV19,CASSIRPRLAGDNEQFF,TGTGCCAGTAGTATAAGGCCCCGACTAGCGGGGGACAATGAGCAGTTCTTC
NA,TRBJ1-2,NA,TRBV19,CASSPIQGTGGYTF,TGTGCCAGTAGCCCAATTCAGGGAACCGGAGGCTACACCTTC
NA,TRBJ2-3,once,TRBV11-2,CASSLAPTDTQYF,TGTGCCAGCAGCTTAGCCCCGACAGATACGCAGTATTTT
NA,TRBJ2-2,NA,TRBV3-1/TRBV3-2,CASSQQGSLYTGELFF,TGTGCCAGCAGCCAACAGGGATCGTTGTACACCGGGGAGCTGTTTTTT
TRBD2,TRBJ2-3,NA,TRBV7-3,CASSLIGTSGMGTDTQYF,TGTGCCAGCAGCTTGATTGGGACTAGCGGGATGGGCACAGATACGCAGTATTTT